These 26 T cell receptor beta chains share one sample of origin, sequenced in a study of low-dose radiotherapy and immunotherapy resistance in tumors. Primers used for first-strand cDNA, a TRAV- and TRBV-specific set, covered both alpha and beta chains. A roughly 20-cycle PCR with a constant-region primer and V-primer adapter amplified TCRs. TCRdb processed the reads anew with MiXCR; each CDR3 protein has one entry. The table lists 30,000 to 45,000 distinct CDR3 sequences, under 25% of them singletons. Stated time point: after trial treatment. The treatment was: LDRT plus nivolumab, ipilimumab, low-dose cyclophosphamide and aspirin (RACIN trial). The specimen was PBMCs, collected after low-dose radiotherapy plus immunotherapy. These receptors came from a female donor with ovarian cancer.

This clonotype was counted ten times or more. V usage is TRBV30 and J usage is TRBJ2-5; unclear D gene. The CDR3 length is 11 residues. V lost 2 bases and J 5 bases, leaving 6 bases between the germline ends. Germline values: CDR1 GTSNPN, CDR2 SVGIG (reference sequence). The CDR3 sequence: CAWSPKETQYF. CDR3 bases: TGTGCCTGGAGTCCGAAGGAGACCCAGTACTTC.

This clonotype was recorded many times. This sequence joins TRBV20-1 and TRBJ2-3, with TRBD2 matching 8 bases. The length of the CDR3 is 14 residues. J gave up 5 bases and V 8 bases, and 12 bases lay outside the gene matches. The V gene's germline CDR1 is DFQATT and CDR2 SNEGSKA (reference sequence). The CDR3 coding sequence is TGCAGTACCGGACTAGCTGCCGGAGGAGATACGCAGTATTTT. Protein sequence: CSTGLAAGGDTQYF.

In this sample, this clonotype turned up a few times. The J gene is TRBJ1-5, the V gene TRBV5-1; D is possibly TRBD1 (5 bases). CDR1 SGHRS and CDR2 YFSETQ come from the germline V gene. Trimming cost V 4 bases and J 7 bases, with 15 bases left between them. CDR3 length equals 14 residues. The CDR3 nucleotides read TGCGCCAGCAGCCCGCTAGGGGTAGGCCAGCCCCAGCATTTT. Amino acids: CASSPLGVGQPQHF.

As DNA, the CDR3 is TGTGCCAGCTTCGTGGACATCTCCTACGAGCAGTACTTC. This translates into CASFVDISYEQYF. The V gene is TRBV28, the J gene TRBJ2-7; tentatively, D is TRBD1 (5 bases). The CDR3 runs 13 residues. Trimming removed 8 bases from V and 0 bases from J, with 11 bases in between. CDR1 MDHEN and CDR2 SYDVKM come from the germline V gene.

This clonotype has at least ten counts. This chain uses TRBV18 with TRBJ1-5; tentative D call: TRBD1 (5 bases). Germline V lookup: CDR1 KGHSH, CDR2 LQKENI. The CDR3 covers 15 residues. V gave up 4 bases and J gave up 2 bases, with 12 bases separating them. The CDR3 sequence is CASSLGTVGNQPQHF. CDR3 in DNA: TGTGCCAGCTCACTCGGGACCGTGGGCAATCAGCCCCAGCATTTT.

In its sample, this clonotype was seen many times. The chain recombines TRBV10-3 with TRBJ2-7; D might be TRBD2 (6 bases). Germline lookup yields CDR1 ENHRY and CDR2 SYGVKD. CDR3 length: 16 residues. V was cut by 3 bases and J by 3 bases, with 18 bases left in between. The CDR3 spells CAISDYPAGRNYEQYF. CDR3 DNA sequence: TGTGCCATCAGTGACTACCCAGCGGGCAGAAACTACGAGCAGTACTTC.

The table lists this clonotype with many counts. J is TRBJ2-7 and V is TRBV2; TRBD1 is a possible D gene (6 bases). The CDR3 contains 11 residues. Germline loops: CDR1 SNHLY, CDR2 FYNNEI. Deletions cut 7 bases from V and 4 bases from J, with 8 bases between. The CDR3 coding sequence is TGTGCCAGCAACCAGGGGTACGAGCAGTACTTC. As protein: CASNQGYEQYF. The full variable domain, completed using reference TRBV2 and TRBJ2-7, is EPEVTQTPSHQVTQMGQEVILRCVPISNHLYFYWYRQILGQKVEFLVSFYNNEISEKSEIFDDQFSVERPDGSNFTLKIRSTKLEDSAMYFCASNQGYEQYFGPGTRLTVT.

This clonotype has ten or more counts. The junction does not match germline at one end; this may be a read error. The chain employs TRBV7-6 and TRBJ2-3; 8 bases map to TRBD2. Germline V lookup: CDR1 SGHVS, CDR2 FNYEAQ. The CDR3 spans 16 residues. The CDR3 region has the DNA TGTGCTAGCAGCCCCTCCGCGGGGGGCCCCTGGGATACGCAGTATTTT. Translation gives CASSPSAGGPWDTQYF.

The chain carries TRBV10-3 and TRBJ2-5, with D unresolved. The CDR3 consists of 10 residues. Germline assignment: CDR1 ENHRY and CDR2 SYGVKD. V was pared by 7 bases and J by 4 bases, with 4 bases between. The CDR3 DNA reads TGTGCCATCAACCGAGAGACCCAGTACTTC. It translates to CAINRETQYF.

At least ten counts were recorded for this clonotype. This rearrangement joins TRBV7-2 to TRBJ1-5, with D possibly TRBD1 on 5 matching bases. CDR1 is SGHTA and CDR2 is FQGNSA in the germline V gene. V shed 5 bases and J shed 1 base, with 12 bases lying between them. The CDR3 covers 15 residues. The CDR3 loop is CASSTQWGSNQPQHF. CDR3 nucleotides: TGTGCCAGCAGCACCCAATGGGGGAGCAATCAGCCCCAGCATTTT.

The chain employs TRBV30 and TRBJ1-6; D gene unclear. Germline assignment: CDR1 GTSNPN and CDR2 SVGIG (reference sequence). Between the trimmed V and J ends, which lost 3 bases and 0 bases, there was a span of 21 bases. The CDR3 is 19 amino acids. DNA of the CDR3: TGTGCCTGGAGGGCGCCCGCCGGAACCCGGAGCTCCTATAATTCACCCCTCCACTTT. This translates into CAWRAPAGTRSSYNSPLHF. Filled out from reference TRBV30 and TRBJ1-6, the complete variable domain reads SQTIHQWPATLVQPVGSPLSLECTVEGTSNPNLYWYRQAAGRGLQLLFYSVGIGQISSEVPQNLSASRPQDRQFILSSKKLLLSDSGFYLCAWRAPAGTRSSYNSPLHFGNGTRLTVT.

This clonotype was recorded a few times. This sequence joins TRBV28 and TRBJ1-1; D is ambiguous. The CDR3 runs 18 residues. Per germline, CDR1 MDHEN and CDR2 SYDVKM. V lost 2 bases and J 1 base, leaving 20 bases between the germline ends. The CDR3 is CASSLPLTGESKNTEAFF. CDR3 nucleotides: TGTGCCAGCAGTTTACCCTTGACTGGGGAAAGTAAGAACACTGAAGCTTTCTTT.

This clonotype was picked up many times. The genes are TRBV4-2 and TRBJ2-7; D not certain. Germline CDR1 reads LGHNA; CDR2 reads YNFKEQ. V lost 0 bases to trimming and J lost 0 bases, with 6 bases between them. The CDR3 runs to 14 residues. Written as DNA, the CDR3 is TGTGCCAGCAGCCAAGAACACGTCTCCTACGAGCAGTACTTC. Protein: CASSQEHVSYEQYF.

This clonotype was found many times. The gene calls are TRBV19 and TRBJ1-2; TRBD1 might be the D (5 bases). Germline CDR1 is LNHDA and CDR2 is SQIVND (reference sequence). Trimming shortened V by 7 bases and J by 4 bases, and 22 bases separated the two germline ends. CDR3 size: 16 residues. The CDR3 DNA follows: TGTGCCAGTACCCCTCCCGGGGGTCTAGGCCTCTATGGCTACACCTTC. Protein sequence: CASTPPGGLGLYGYTF.

This clonotype was detected ten times or more. The chain employs TRBV28 and TRBJ2-7, with TRBD1 matching over 8 bases. CDR1 and CDR2 from the germline V gene are MDHEN and SYDVKM. The CDR3 extends over 13 amino acids. V was pared by 7 bases and J by 2 bases, with 4 bases of the junction left unmatched. CDR3 in amino acids: CASKRTGTYEQYF. The CDR3 DNA sequence: TGTGCCAGCAAGCGGACAGGGACCTACGAGCAGTACTTC.

The chain couples TRBV7-9 to TRBJ2-7; tentatively, D is TRBD2 (7 bases). Germline V gene sequence: CDR1 SEHNR, CDR2 FQNEAQ (reference sequence). CDR3 length: 15 residues. V lost 0 bases and J 4 bases, leaving 13 bases between the germline ends. DNA of the CDR3: TGTGCCAGCAGCTTAGCGGGGGGGGCGCGGTACGAGCAGTACTTC. This codes for CASSLAGGARYEQYF. Supplemented by reference TRBV7-9 and TRBJ2-7, the full variable domain reads DTGVSQNPRHKITKRGQNVTFRCDPISEHNRLYWYRQTLGQGPEFLTYFQNEAQLEKSRLLSDRFSAERPKGSFSTLEIQRTEQGDSAMYLCASSLAGGARYEQYFGPGTRLTVT.

This clonotype has a count of ten or more. The rearrangement links TRBV28 to TRBJ2-3, with a possible D match to TRBD2 (5 bases). This CDR3 has 15 residues. The V gene's germline CDR1 is MDHEN and CDR2 SYDVKM. V was cut by 3 bases and J by 2 bases, with 12 bases left in between. CDR3 DNA sequence: TGTGCCAGCAGTTTCCGCGGGCTTGTCACAGATACGCAGTATTTT. Protein sequence: CASSFRGLVTDTQYF.

At least ten counts were recorded for this clonotype. The V gene is TRBV4-1, the J gene TRBJ1-5, with no clear D. The CDR3 has 16 amino acids. In germline, CDR1 is MGHRA, CDR2 YSYEKL. V lost 0 bases and J lost 4, with 13 bases in between. CDR3 DNA: TGCGCCAGCAGCCAAGAAGGAGGGAGCGAGAATCAGCCCCAGCATTTT. It encodes CASSQEGGSENQPQHF.

This clonotype was observed many times. This chain connects TRBV7-8 to TRBJ1-6, with a weak D call TRBD1 (5 bases). The CDR3 is 16 amino acids. Germline V gene data show CDR1 as SGHVS and CDR2 as FQNEAQ. V dropped 1 base and J dropped 8 bases, with 15 bases sitting between them. The CDR3 protein is CASSLDSWGVDSPLHF. CDR3 bases: TGTGCCAGCAGCTTAGACTCATGGGGGGTTGATTCACCCCTCCACTTT.

This clonotype was counted at least ten times. The V gene is TRBV10-3, the J gene TRBJ1-6; 7 nucleotides line up with TRBD1. This CDR3 region has 16 residues. The V gene end was trimmed by 10 bases and the J gene end by 3 bases; junction bases not matched to a gene: 12. In germline, CDR1 is ENHRY, CDR2 SYGVKD. The CDR3 DNA reads as TGTGCCACTCCGGACAGGCTTCCAATCTATAATTCACCCCTCCACTTT. Protein product: CATPDRLPIYNSPLHF.

The rearrangement uses TRBV4-3 and TRBJ2-1, with TRBD2 matching 10 bases. The trim removed 1 base at V and 6 bases at J, leaving 9 bases unmatched. CDR1 and CDR2 from the germline V gene are LGHNA and YSLEER. The CDR3 is made up of 17 amino acids. The CDR3 bases are TGCGCCAGCAGCCAAGCCCTAGCGGGAGATTACGGCAATGAGCAGTTCTTC. This encodes CASSQALAGDYGNEQFF.

By sample share, this clonotype is medium-sized. The rearrangement joins TRBV28 to TRBJ2-7, with a possible D match to TRBD2 (5 bases). The V gene's germline CDR1 is MDHEN and CDR2 SYDVKM. V lost 6 bases, J lost 4 bases, and 10 bases lay in between. The CDR3 is 12 amino acids. The CDR3 here is CASSPGRYEQYF. CDR3 bases: TGTGCCAGCAGCCCGGGGAGATACGAGCAGTACTTC.

This clonotype was observed at least ten times. The chain couples TRBV3-1 to TRBJ2-7; possibly TRBD2 for D (6 bases). Germline CDR1 is LGHDT and CDR2 is YNNKEL (reference sequence). V lost 0 bases and J 9 bases, leaving 15 bases between the germline ends. This CDR3 spans 14 amino acids. CDR3 amino acids: CASSQDRRGPRQYF. DNA of the CDR3: TGTGCCAGCAGCCAAGATAGGCGGGGACCTAGGCAGTACTTC.

This clonotype was observed at least ten times. This chain links TRBV27 with TRBJ2-7; no clear D. This CDR3 has 10 amino acids. Trimming took 0 bases from V and 6 from J, leaving 0 bases between them. Germline V CDR1 and CDR2: MNHEY, SMNVEV (reference sequence). This CDR3 reads CASSLSEQYF. As DNA, the CDR3 is TGTGCCAGCAGTTTATCCGAGCAGTACTTC.

This clonotype was seen many times. J is TRBJ1-2 and V is TRBV20-1; tentative D call: TRBD1 (6 bases). V was clipped by 2 bases and J by 0 bases, with 16 bases between them. Per the germline V gene, CDR1 is DFQATT and CDR2 is SNEGSKA (reference sequence). The CDR3 runs to 16 residues. The DNA for the CDR3 is TGCAGTGCTAGATCGCGTCCCGGGACATCTAACTATGGCTACACCTTC. Its translation is CSARSRPGTSNYGYTF.

This clonotype occurred many times. V gene TRBV6-2 or TRBV6-3 combines with J gene TRBJ2-2; D is ambiguous. V gave up 0 bases and J gave up 5 bases, with 7 bases separating them. Germline CDR1 is MNHEY and CDR2 is SVGEGT. This CDR3 is built from 14 residues. The CDR3 spells CASSYSKVTGELFF. The CDR3 nucleotides read TGTGCCAGCAGTTACTCGAAGGTTACCGGGGAGCTGTTTTTT.